This T cell receptor beta chain was obtained from a study of tumor-infiltrating lymphocytes in oesophageal squamous cell carcinoma. There are 17 residues in the CDR3. CDR1 is MNHNS, CDR2 SASEGT, per germline. From the PCR reads, TCRdb called clonotypes with MiXCR, one entry per CDR3 protein. The sample holds over 12,000 distinct CDR3 sequences; roughly half are singletons and the top ten take 40% to 50%. As regards this clonotype: One end of the junction does not line up with germline, which may come from a read error.

The chain joins TRBV6-1 to TRBJ2-1; D call uncertain. This clonotype was sampled from a male donor with esophageal squamous cell carcinoma. Sequencing was carried out using blood. CDR3: CASSETHESSLYSPLHF. The CDR3 DNA reads as TGTGCCAGCAGTGAGACTCATGAAAGCTCCCTTTATTCACCCCTCCACTTC.